This TCR beta chain was identified in a study of Graves' ophthalmopathy and Graves' hyperthyroidism. This clonotype was seen many times. The TCR beta CDR3 regions underwent amplification from RNA transcripts. Second-round multiplex PCR came after a first-round RT-PCR that employed HTBI primers. TCRdb recomputed calls from the multiplex PCR reads with MiXCR, one row per CDR3 protein. The data show more than 300,000 distinct CDR3 sequences, with approximately 18% seen just once and 2.4% held by the top ten. The receptor's source is an adult woman with stable Graves' hyperthyroidism. Material: peripheral blood.

CDR3 amino acids: CATTTQSEQYF. CDR3 in DNA: TGTGCCACCACGACCCAGTCGGAGCAGTACTTC. The chain is built from TRBV28 and TRBJ2-7; no definite D call. Per germline, CDR1 MDHEN and CDR2 SYDVKM. V lost 10 bases and J lost 7, with 14 bases in between. CDR3 length: 11 amino acids. The full variable domain, rest sourced from reference TRBV28 and TRBJ2-7, is DVKVTQSSRYLVKRTGEKVFLECVQDMDHENMFWYRQDPGLGLRLIYFSYDVKMKEKGDIPEGYSVSREKKERFSLILESASTNQTSMYLCATTTQSEQYFGPGTRLTVT.